This T cell receptor (beta chain) derives from a study of post-analysis software for immune sequencing data. Study summary: Relapsing-remitting, secondary progressive and progressive-relapsing forms of multiple sclerosis all featured among disease courses. Study-level results: Strong same-batch co-clustering of samples appeared with F measure clustering. TRBV segments more frequent in patients than in controls numbered about five and included TRBV5-6, TRBV5-1 and TRBV20-1. Controls' normalized Chao1 diversity significantly exceeded that of multiple sclerosis patients.

The TCR beta cDNA libraries carried unique molecular identifiers. Around 460,000 cDNA molecules came from about 1 to 10 million T cells. Using its own MiXCR run on the PCR reads, TCRdb lists one record per CDR3 protein. The repertoire holds fewer than 850,000 distinct CDR3 sequences, with about 32% as singletons. This clonotype showed up just a few times. Antigen unknown. CDR1 is SEHNR, CDR2 FQNEAQ, per germline (reference sequence). V lost 2 bases and J lost 4, with 8 bases in between. The CDR3 loop spans 13 amino acids. The source material was blood. The sequence came from a girl under 18 with multiple sclerosis. The rearrangement joins TRBV7-9 to TRBJ1-2; D gene ambiguous. In DNA, the CDR3 is TGTGCCAGCAGCTTACAACCAATCTATGGCTACACCTTC. It translates to CASSLQPIYGYTF.